The clone carrying this T cell receptor (beta chain) showed up just a few times. Participant age was roughly 18 to 90 years, and participants resided in 25 or so US areas. In assigning cohorts, the study relied on participant-reported clinical history. The CDR3 sequence is 16 residues long. Trimming left V 0 bases short and J 0 bases short, with 10 bases between. CDR1 is SGHRS and CDR2 is YFSETQ in the germline V gene. This sample was taken from a study of blood T cell repertoires in COVID-19. Looking at the study overall: There were acute and convalescent COVID-19 samples, and they came from the United States, Italy and Spain.

Per the authors' pipeline: The authors estimated nucleated cell counts from reference gene primer amplification. Only in-frame clones appear in the TCRdb table, and some are missing; sequencing was by immunoSEQ multiplex PCR. The D gene and trimming were derived from the DNA, and the V and J assignments and clone size from that table. Here the sample spans under 350,000 clones, approximately 83% being singletons. The sample was PBMCs or T cells enriched from blood (not recorded which). This sequence was found in a woman in her forties with acute COVID-19. The rearrangement uses TRBV5-1 and TRBJ2-1, with unresolved D. CDR3 loop: CASSLDSFFSYNEQFF. The DNA of the CDR3 is TGCGCCAGCAGCTTGGATAGCTTTTTCTCCTACAATGAGCAGTTCTTC.